This T cell receptor beta chain was obtained from a study of blood T cell repertoires in COVID-19. Study context: Samples representing acute and convalescent COVID-19 were sourced from the United States, Italy and Spain. In each case, the material was cDNA or gDNA derived from T cells, B-cell-depleted T cells, or PBMCs.

The germline V and J ends were trimmed by 1 base and 4 bases, with 11 bases remaining between them. Germline CDR1 and CDR2: SQVTM and ANQGSEA. This CDR3 has 14 amino acids. Categorization into cohorts depended on clinical history that participants reported. This clone showed up just a few times. Original handling: Scientists estimated how many nucleated cells there were by amplifying reference gene primers. Repertoires were generated with immunoSEQ multiplex PCR, while TCRdb's copy carries only in-frame clones and drops some. V, J and clone size derive from that table, while D and trimming were established from the DNA sequence. The top ten clones hold around 5.5% of a sample with over 120,000 clones, around 80% of them seen once.

V is TRBV29-1 and J is TRBJ2-1, with D perhaps TRBD1 (6 bases). The sample consisted of PBMCs or T cells enriched from blood (not recorded which). The TCR was taken from a woman in her fifties or sixties who had recovered from COVID-19. CDR3 sequence: CSVEGTASYNEQFF. In DNA, the CDR3 is TGCAGCGTTGAAGGGACAGCCTCTTACAATGAGCAGTTCTTC.